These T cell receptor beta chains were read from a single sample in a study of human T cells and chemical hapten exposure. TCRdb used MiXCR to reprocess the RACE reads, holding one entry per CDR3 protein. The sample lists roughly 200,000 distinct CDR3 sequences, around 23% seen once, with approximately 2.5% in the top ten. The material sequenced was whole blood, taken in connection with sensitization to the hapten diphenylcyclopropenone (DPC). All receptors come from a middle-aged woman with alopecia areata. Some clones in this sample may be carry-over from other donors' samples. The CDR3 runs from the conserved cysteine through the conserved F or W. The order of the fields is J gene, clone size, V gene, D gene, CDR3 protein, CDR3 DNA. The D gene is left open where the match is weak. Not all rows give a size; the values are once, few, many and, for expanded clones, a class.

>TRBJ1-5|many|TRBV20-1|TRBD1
CSARGTVDNQPQHF
TGCAGTGCTAGGGGGACAGTGGACAATCAGCCCCAGCATTTT
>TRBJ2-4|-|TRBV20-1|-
CSARDLTAVQYF
TGCAGTGCTAGGGACCTTACCGCCGTTCAGTACTTC
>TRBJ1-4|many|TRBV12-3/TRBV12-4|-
CASRGTPRQKLFF
TGTGCCAGCAGGGGGACACCTCGTCAAAAACTGTTTTTT
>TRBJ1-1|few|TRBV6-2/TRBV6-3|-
CASSDRITGKRDTEAFF
TGTGCCAGCAGTGATCGAATTACAGGTAAAAGGGACACTGAAGCTTTCTTT
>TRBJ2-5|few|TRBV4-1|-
CASSPGVGEARETQYF
TGCGCCAGCAGCCCGGGGGTGGGGGAGGCGAGAGAGACCCAGTACTTC
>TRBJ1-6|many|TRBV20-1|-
CSARATNSPLHF
TGCAGTGCTAGAGCGACCAATTCACCCCTCCACTTT
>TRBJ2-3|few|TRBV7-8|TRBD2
CASSLASGDHRTDTQYF
TGTGCCAGCAGCTTAGCGAGCGGGGACCACCGCACAGATACGCAGTATTTT
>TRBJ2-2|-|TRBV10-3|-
CAIPNHAGSDTGELFF
TGTGCCATCCCGAACCACGCGGGGTCGGACACCGGGGAGCTGTTTTTT
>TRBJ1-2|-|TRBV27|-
CASSLVGNYGYTF
TGTGCCAGCAGTTTAGTGGGGAACTATGGCTACACCTTC
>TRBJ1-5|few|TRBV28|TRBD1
CASRQLTGGGQPQHF
TGTGCCAGCAGGCAGCTTACAGGGGGAGGACAGCCCCAGCATTTT
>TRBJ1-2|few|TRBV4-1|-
CASSQDGGRYRTNYGYTF
TGCGCCAGCAGCCAAGATGGGGGTCGCTACAGAACTAACTATGGCTACACCTTC
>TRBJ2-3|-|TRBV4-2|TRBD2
CASSQGSTSGRRDTQYF
TGTGCCAGCAGCCAGGGCTCGACTAGCGGGAGGAGGGATACGCAGTATTTT
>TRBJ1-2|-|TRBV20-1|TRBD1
CSATSQGRYGYTF
TGCAGTGCCACTTCACAGGGGCGCTATGGCTACACCTTC
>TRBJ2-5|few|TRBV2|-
CASRWDFFVQETQYF
TGTGCCAGCCGGTGGGACTTTTTTGTCCAAGAGACCCAGTACTTC
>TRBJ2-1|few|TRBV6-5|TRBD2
CASSRGSSGSNEQFF
TGTGCCAGCAGCCGGGGGTCTAGCGGGAGCAATGAGCAGTTCTTC
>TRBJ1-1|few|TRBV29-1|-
CSVCSSPGAEAFF
TGCAGCGTGTGTTCCTCCCCTGGCGCTGAAGCTTTCTTT
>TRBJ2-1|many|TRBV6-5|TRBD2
CASSPTSGDYNEQFF
TGTGCCAGCAGCCCCACTAGCGGAGACTACAATGAGCAGTTCTTC